This T cell receptor (beta chain) was obtained from a study of OX40 agonist ivuxolimab in advanced cancers. Assay used: immunoSEQ multiplex PCR; TCRdb lists only in-frame clones, some missing. Of 41,000 or so clones in the sample, roughly 86% were seen once. The CDR3 runs to 14 residues. Germline CDR1 and CDR2: SGHTA and FQGNSA. Trimming cost V 6 bases and J 5 bases, with 16 bases left between them. Specimen: CD4+ or CD8+ T cells sorted from blood, collected in a trial of the OX40 agonist ivuxolimab. This TCR came from an adult with an advanced solid tumor such as melanoma, head and neck, liver or kidney cancer. This chain joins TRBV7-2 and TRBJ1-2; no clear D gene. CDR3 residues: CASSSPTVLYGYTF. DNA for the CDR3: TGTGCCAGCAGTTCACCGACGGTCCTATATGGCTACACCTTC.